Below are 7 T cell receptor beta chains sequenced from a single sample in a study of blood T cells in healthy people across ages. Sample-barcoded 5' priming and a J-beta primer mix drove a second PCR of roughly 7 to 11 cycles. TCRdb passed the 5' RACE reads through MiXCR, listing each CDR3 protein once. The sample consists of 450,000 to 700,000 distinct CDR3 sequences, 27% of them appearing once. Source material: blood. These receptors all stem from a woman in her seventies in good health.

This sequence joins TRBV12-3 or TRBV12-4 and TRBJ2-4; D uncertain. The CDR3 extends over 13 amino acids. Trimming pared 4 bases from V and 0 bases from J, leaving 4 bases between. CDR3 in amino acids: CASSSVAKNIQYF. The CDR3 DNA reads TGTGCCAGCAGTTCGGTAGCCAAAAACATTCAGTACTTC.

The chain employs TRBV7-8 and TRBJ2-5; D may correspond to TRBD1 or TRBD2 (5 bases each). The V and J ends lost 8 bases and 1 base respectively, with 23 bases between them. The CDR3 consists of 17 residues. Looked up from germline, CDR1 is SGHVS and CDR2 is FQNEAQ. The CDR3 nucleotides read TGTGCCAGCGGAACCGGCAACCTCGGGGCAACCCAAGAGACCCAGTACTTC. It codes for CASGTGNLGATQETQYF. Complete variable domain (other parts from reference TRBV7-8 and TRBJ2-5): GAGVSQSPRYKVAKRGQDVALRCDPISGHVSLFWYQQALGQGPEFLTYFQNEAQLDKSGLPSDRFFAERPEGSVSTLKIQRTQQEDSAVYLCASGTGNLGATQETQYFGPGTRLLVL.

V and J are TRBV9 and TRBJ2-5, with 9 bases that match TRBD2. Unmatched junction bases numbered 10, after V lost 3 bases and J lost 4 bases. The V gene's germline CDR1 is SGDLS and CDR2 YYNGEE. The CDR3 has 16 amino acids. CDR3 region: CASSATSGVIGETQYF. CDR3 nucleotide sequence: TGTGCCAGCAGCGCGACTAGCGGAGTAATTGGAGAGACCCAGTACTTC.

The CDR3 coding sequence is TGCAGTGCTAGAGTCGTCGCGGGCGGGACTGGAAACACCGGGGAGCTGTTTTTT. Protein sequence: CSARVVAGGTGNTGELFF. The chain joins TRBV20-1 to TRBJ2-2; possibly TRBD2 for D (6 bases). Germline loops: CDR1 DFQATT, CDR2 SNEGSKA (reference sequence). CDR3 length: 18 residues. The V end was cut by 1 base, the J end by 2 bases, with 20 bases between.

The chain is built from TRBV15 and TRBJ1-6; D might be TRBD1 (6 bases). Germline V gene lookup returns CDR1 LNHNV and CDR2 YYDKDF (reference sequence). This CDR3 has 13 amino acids. V gave up 3 bases and J gave up 10 bases, with 10 bases separating them. CDR3 in DNA: TGTGCCACCAGCAGGAACAGGGACTCACCCCTCCACTTT. This codes for CATSRNRDSPLHF.

This clonotype was counted a few times. This chain joins TRBV29-1 and TRBJ1-1; D is possibly TRBD1 (5 bases). V lost 7 bases to trimming and J lost 0 bases, with 18 bases between them. The CDR3 length is 15 residues. The germline CDR1 and CDR2 sequences are SQVTM and ANQGSEA. The CDR3 loop reads CSATPGTGMNTEAFF. CDR3 nucleotide sequence: TGCAGCGCAACCCCCGGGACGGGGATGAACACTGAAGCTTTCTTT.

The V call is TRBV7-9, the J call TRBJ2-7; 9 bases fit TRBD1. The germline gives CDR1 SEHNR, CDR2 FQNEAQ (reference sequence). V lost 3 bases to trimming and J lost 2 bases; unmatched junction nucleotides: 8. The CDR3 is 16 residues long. This chain's CDR3 is CASSFAAGQGTYEQYF. The CDR3 DNA reads as TGTGCCAGCAGCTTTGCCGCGGGACAGGGAACCTACGAGCAGTACTTC.